The 12 T cell receptor beta chains below come from one sample, sequenced in a study of cytomegalovirus exposure and HLA in healthy donors. Both 60 Vbeta primers and 13 Jbeta primers went into the PCR. Clones were read by immunoSEQ multiplex PCR, and TCRdb kept only the in-frame ones, dropping some. The repertoire holds under 150,000 clones, with approximately 80% as singletons. The sequencing input was PBMCs. The receptors come from a woman in her thirties or forties in good health and CMV-seropositive.

The chain links TRBV4-2 to TRBJ2-3; TRBD2 matches at 12 bases. The CDR3 contains 17 residues. Trimming at V came to 0 bases and at J to 7 bases, leaving 8 bases not matched to a gene. Germline assignment: CDR1 LGHNA and CDR2 YNFKEQ. The CDR3: CASSQDPTSGGMNTQYF. The DNA for the CDR3 is TGTGCCAGCAGCCAAGATCCCACTAGCGGGGGGATGAATACGCAGTATTTT.

The rearrangement joins TRBV6-1 to TRBJ2-1, with D unresolved. Germline CDR1 reads MNHNS; CDR2 reads SASEGT. There are 15 residues in the CDR3. V was clipped by 3 bases and J by 7 bases, with 16 bases between them. The CDR3 DNA follows: TGTGCCAGCAGTGACGTCCTAGAAACGGTGAATGAGCAGTTCTTC. Protein: CASSDVLETVNEQFF.

A single count supports this clone. This chain uses TRBV5-1 with TRBJ2-5; TRBD1 agrees at 7 bases. This CDR3 spans 14 amino acids. V shed 0 bases, J shed 5 bases, and the junction held 4 bases outside the gene matches. The germline V gene encodes CDR1 SGHRS and CDR2 YFSETQ. CDR3 nucleotides: TGCGCCAGCAGCTTGGGACAGGGATTCGAGACCCAGTACTTC. Protein sequence: CASSLGQGFETQYF.

The CDR3 sequence is CASSHTGTANTEAFF. CDR3 DNA sequence: TGCGCCAGCAGCCACACTGGGACAGCGAACACTGAAGCTTTCTTT. This chain joins TRBV4-1 and TRBJ1-1; TRBD1 matches at 7 bases. The V segment lost 3 bases and the J segment 1 base; nucleotides outside the gene matches: 5. Germline lookup yields CDR1 MGHRA and CDR2 YSYEKL. This CDR3 region has 15 residues.

This chain uses TRBV6-5 with TRBJ1-5; D remains unclear. Germline V gene lookup returns CDR1 MNHEY and CDR2 SVGAGI. Deletions cut 2 bases from V and 2 bases from J, with 10 bases between. CDR3 length: 15 residues. The CDR3 DNA reads as TGTGCCAGCAGTTACCCAGGTTTAGGCAATCAGCCCCAGCATTTT. This encodes CASSYPGLGNQPQHF.

This sequence joins TRBV7-2 and TRBJ2-5; 8 bases are a match to TRBD1. CDR1 is SGHTA and CDR2 is FQGNSA in the germline V gene. The CDR3 has 14 amino acids. Trimming removed 5 bases from V and 4 bases from J; junction bases left unmatched: 6. In nucleotides, the CDR3 is TGTGCCAGCAGCCATTCCGGGACAGGAGAGACCCAGTACTTC. This encodes CASSHSGTGETQYF.

This clone was recorded once. This sequence joins TRBV4-3 and TRBJ2-1, with 8 bases lining up with TRBD2. Trimming removed 3 bases from V and 3 bases from J; junction bases left unmatched: 1. Germline lookup yields CDR1 LGHNA and CDR2 YSLEER. The CDR3 covers 14 residues. In nucleotides, the CDR3 is TGCGCCAGCAGCCAGAGCGGGAGCTACAATGAGCAGTTCTTC. Translated: CASSQSGSYNEQFF.

The J gene is TRBJ1-1, the V gene TRBV27; D possibly corresponds to TRBD1 (5 bases). The germline V gene has CDR1 MNHEY and CDR2 SMNVEV (reference sequence). Trimming took 3 bases from V and 4 from J, leaving 9 bases between them. The CDR3 has 13 residues. The CDR3 DNA reads as TGTGCCAGCAGTTTCGGGGGAGGCACTGAAGCTTTCTTT. Translation gives CASSFGGGTEAFF.

The CDR3 is CASTPRGSSYEQYF. In DNA, the CDR3 is TGTGCCAGCACCCCTCGGGGGAGCTCCTACGAGCAGTACTTC. This chain links TRBV11-2 with TRBJ2-5; perhaps TRBD2 as D (6 bases). Gene TRBJ2-7 matches the end of the DNA better, so the J call may be wrong. The CDR3 is made up of 14 amino acids. The germline V gene encodes CDR1 SGHAT and CDR2 FQNNGV.

The rearrangement joins TRBV7-9 to TRBJ1-1; D uncertain. Germline V gene sequence: CDR1 SEHNR, CDR2 FQNEAQ (reference sequence). Trimming cost V 2 bases and J 1 base, with 14 bases left between them. CDR3 length equals 16 residues. CDR3 loop: CASSLSGLAGNTEAFF. CDR3 coding DNA: TGTGCCAGCAGCTTATCCGGGTTGGCTGGGAACACTGAAGCTTTCTTT. The entire variable domain, with the rest obtained from reference TRBV7-9 and TRBJ1-1, is as follows: DTGVSQNPRHKITKRGQNVTFRCDPISEHNRLYWYRQTLGQGPEFLTYFQNEAQLEKSRLLSDRFSAERPKGSFSTLEIQRTEQGDSAMYLCASSLSGLAGNTEAFFGQGTRLTVV.

CDR3 in amino acids: CASSPPGLAGVSGTYEQYF. The CDR3 DNA reads as TGTGCCAGCTCACCACCGGGACTAGCGGGAGTATCGGGGACCTACGAGCAGTACTTC. This sequence joins TRBV18 and TRBJ2-7, with 14 bases fitting TRBD2. With 0 bases clipped from V and 2 bases from J, the junction kept 9 bases outside the gene matches. Germline V lookup: CDR1 KGHSH, CDR2 LQKENI. The CDR3 is 19 residues long.

The V gene is TRBV9, the J gene TRBJ2-7; 7 positions agree with TRBD2. J gave up 1 base and V 2 bases, and 12 bases lay outside the gene matches. Germline V gene data show CDR1 as SGDLS and CDR2 as YYNGEE. The CDR3 is 17 residues long. The DNA of the CDR3 is TGTGCCAGCAGCGTCCCGCAACGGGGGGTTCCGTCCTACGAGCAGTACTTC. Its protein is CASSVPQRGVPSYEQYF.